Given below is one TCR beta chain in context. Its antigen is unknown. Deletions cut 0 bases from V and 1 base from J, with 7 bases between. Germline-derived CDR1 and CDR2 are SGHVS and FQNEAQ. This CDR3 is built from 14 residues. The authors ran a second PCR of 7 to 11 cycles using a sample-barcoded 5' primer and a J-beta primer mix. Each cDNA molecule was tagged by a template-switch adaptor that had 12 random nucleotides. TCRdb processed the 5' RACE reads anew with MiXCR; each CDR3 protein has one entry. The sample lists 700,000 to 850,000 distinct CDR3 sequences; roughly 40% were seen once. This entry is derived from a study of blood T cells in healthy people across ages. The wider study: Per two T cells, template switching captured roughly one barcoded beta molecule. General study results and limits: Diversity figures derived from one million T cells were judged to underestimate the true value. While age rose, TCR beta diversity per million T cells dropped in a roughly linear way.

The TCR sequence derives from a young man in good health. Sequenced material: blood. The chain couples TRBV7-8 to TRBJ2-7; the D gene is possibly TRBD2 (5 bases). This CDR3 is CASSLAWESYEQYF. The CDR3 DNA follows: TGTGCCAGCAGCTTAGCGTGGGAGTCCTACGAGCAGTACTTC.